The rows below give T cell receptor beta chains drawn from one sample of a study of blood T cell repertoires in COVID-19. Clones were sequenced by immunoSEQ multiplex PCR, and TCRdb holds only the in-frame ones, with some missing. The table has 200,000 to 250,000 clones, about 86% seen once. Sequenced sample: peripheral blood. The receptors come from a woman in her forties or fifties with acute or convalescent COVID-19. Both conserved end residues are part of each CDR3. D genes are given only for firm matches. Where a row states a size, it is once, few, many or the class of an expanded clone; other rows omit it.

d_call j_call clone_size v_call cdr3_aa cdr3_nt
NA TRBJ1-5 few TRBV5-6 CASSLVGVNQPQHF TGTGCCAGCAGCTTGGTAGGAGTCAATCAGCCCCAGCATTTT
TRBD2 TRBJ2-1 NA TRBV15 CATRPLAGEHNEQFF TGTGCCACCAGACCACTAGCGGGGGAGCACAATGAGCAGTTCTTC
NA TRBJ2-2 NA TRBV5-4 CASSLVSTGELFF TGTGCCAGCAGCTTGGTGAGCACCGGGGAGCTGTTTTTT
TRBD2 TRBJ2-1 NA TRBV19 CASSIASGRNNEQFF TGTGCCAGTAGTATAGCGAGCGGGAGAAACAATGAGCAGTTCTTC
TRBD2 TRBJ2-5 NA TRBV24-1 CATSDFTRGSGTLTRVETQYF TGTGCCACCAGTGATTTTACCAGGGGTAGCGGGACTCTTACTCGGGTCGAGACCCAGTACTTC
TRBD2 TRBJ2-1 NA TRBV7-2 CASSLVGGRTYNEQFF TGTGCCAGCAGCTTAGTTGGCGGGAGAACCTACAATGAGCAGTTCTTC
NA TRBJ2-4 NA TRBV7-9 CASSEQGSKNIQYF TGTGCCAGCAGCGAACAGGGAAGCAAAAACATTCAGTACTTC
TRBD2 TRBJ2-1 NA TRBV10-3 CATHSGGRVWFF TGTGCCACCCATTCGGGCGGGAGGGTATGGTTCTTC
TRBD1 TRBJ1-3 few TRBV9 CASSVDGRGRGNTIYF TGTGCCAGCAGCGTAGATGGCAGGGGGAGGGGAAACACCATATATTTT
TRBD2 TRBJ2-3 few TRBV7-9 CASSPGTSGGFVDTQYF TGTGCCAGCAGCCCAGGGACTAGCGGGGGGTTTGTAGATACGCAGTATTTT
NA TRBJ2-7 NA TRBV5-1 CASSFYGQTYEQYF TGCGCCAGCAGCTTCTACGGACAGACCTACGAGCAGTACTTC
NA TRBJ2-4 NA TRBV29-1 CSVARLPPNIQYF TGCAGCGTTGCGAGGCTGCCACCAAACATTCAGTACTTC
NA TRBJ2-7 NA TRBV18 CASSPPGTTYEQYF TGTGCCAGCTCACCACCCGGGACAACCTACGAGCAGTACTTC
NA TRBJ2-7 NA TRBV24-1 CATLSGGALYEQYF TGTGCCACCCTTTCAGGAGGGGCCCTCTACGAGCAGTACTTC
NA TRBJ1-1 NA TRBV7-2 CASSLYGTEAFF TGTGCCAGCAGCTTATACGGCACTGAAGCTTTCTTT
NA TRBJ1-2 NA TRBV2 CASSETVYGYTF TGTGCCAGCAGTGAAACAGTTTATGGCTACACCTTC
TRBD2 TRBJ2-7 NA TRBV6-6 CASSGGLAGEGGEQYF TGTGCCAGCAGTGGGGGACTAGCGGGAGAAGGTGGCGAGCAGTACTTC
TRBD1 TRBJ1-2 NA TRBV6-1 CASSEWDRDYGYTF TGTGCCAGCAGTGAATGGGACAGGGACTATGGCTACACCTTC
TRBD2 TRBJ2-3 once TRBV20-1 CSAGGSYTQYF TGCAGTGCTGGCGGGAGTTATACGCAGTATTTT
NA TRBJ1-2 once TRBV5-6 CASSLSRGGIFGYTF TGTGCCAGCAGCTTGTCCCGGGGGGGCATCTTCGGCTACACCTTC
NA TRBJ1-4 NA TRBV3-1/TRBV3-2 CASSQGLQFNEKLFF TGTGCCAGCAGCCAAGGTTTACAGTTTAATGAAAAACTGTTTTTT